This entry lists 17 T cell receptor beta chains sequenced from one sample in a study of blood T cell repertoires in COVID-19. Clones were read by immunoSEQ multiplex PCR, and TCRdb kept only the in-frame ones, dropping some. This table has under 200,000 clones, about nine tenths appearing once. The sequencing input was peripheral blood. The origin of the receptors is a woman in her 70s with acute or convalescent COVID-19.

This chain's CDR3 is CASSYSLYTGSTNEKLFF. CDR3 DNA: TGTGCCAGCAGTTATTCCCTCTACACAGGGTCAACTAATGAAAAACTGTTTTTT. V is TRBV27 and J is TRBJ1-4, with D perhaps matching TRBD1 (6 bases). The germline V and J ends were trimmed by 4 bases and 0 bases, with 18 bases remaining between them. The CDR3 has 18 amino acids. Germline loops: CDR1 MNHEY, CDR2 SMNVEV (reference sequence). The entire variable domain, with the rest obtained from reference TRBV27 and TRBJ1-4, is as follows: EAQVTQNPRYLITVTGKKLTVTCSQNMNHEYMSWYRQDPGLGLRQIYYSMNVEVTDKGDVPEGYKVSRKEKRNFPLILESPSPNQTSLYFCASSYSLYTGSTNEKLFFGSGTQLSVL.

The V and J genes are TRBV30 and TRBJ1-1, with 9 bases aligning to TRBD1. With V trimmed by 1 base and J by 12 bases, 3 bases remained unmatched. From germline, CDR1 is GTSNPN and CDR2 SVGIG (reference sequence). The CDR3 has 11 residues. For the CDR3, the DNA is TGTGCCTGGAGTGGGGACAGGGTACCTTTCTTT. Its protein is CAWSGDRVPFF.

The V and J genes are TRBV5-6 and TRBJ1-4; 9 bases are a match to TRBD1. J gave up 5 bases and V 4 bases, and 9 bases lay outside the gene matches. The CDR3 is 16 amino acids. The V gene's germline CDR1 is SGHDT and CDR2 YYEEEE. CDR3 coding DNA: TGTGCCAGCAGCCTGATGACCGGGACAGGGAATGAAAAACTGTTTTTT. It specifies CASSLMTGTGNEKLFF. Variable domain in full (rest from reference TRBV5-6 and TRBJ1-4): DAGVTQSPTHLIKTRGQQVTLRCSPKSGHDTVSWYQQALGQGPQFIFQYYEEEERQRGNFPDRFSGHQFPNYSSELNVNALLLGDSALYLCASSLMTGTGNEKLFFGSGTQLSVL.

The rearrangement links TRBV4-2 to TRBJ2-1, with 7 bases lining up with TRBD2. This CDR3 contains 17 residues. Germline CDR1 reads LGHNA; CDR2 reads YNFKEQ. Losses at the gene ends were 0 bases for V and 0 bases for J; bases not matched to a gene: 5. CDR3 bases: TGTGCCAGCAGCCAAGAAGACCTAGCGGTCTCCTACAATGAGCAGTTCTTC. Translating it yields CASSQEDLAVSYNEQFF.

This clone was found once. The chain uses TRBV15 and TRBJ1-5; D remains unclear. Between the trimmed V and J ends, which lost 0 bases and 5 bases, there was a span of 5 bases. The CDR3 is 13 residues long. Germline V gives CDR1 LNHNV, CDR2 YYDKDF (reference sequence). CDR3 loop: CATSRDLYQPQHF. CDR3 DNA: TGTGCCACCAGCAGAGATCTGTATCAGCCCCAGCATTTT.

The V call is TRBV15, the J call TRBJ2-4, with 11 bases aligning to TRBD1. Germline V lookup: CDR1 LNHNV, CDR2 YYDKDF (reference sequence). V trimming: 1 base; J trimming: 1 base; junction bases outside the gene matches: 3. This CDR3 is built from 17 residues. CDR3 nucleotide sequence: TGTGCCACCAGCAGAGGGACAGGGGGCGCGGCCAAAAACATTCAGTACTTC. Encoded protein: CATSRGTGGAAKNIQYF.

The chain joins TRBV5-4 to TRBJ2-7; TRBD1 matches at 7 bases. V gave up 0 bases and J gave up 6 bases; unmatched junction bases: 6. The CDR3 length is 14 residues. Per germline, CDR1 SGHNT and CDR2 YYREEE (reference sequence). Here the CDR3 DNA reads TGTGCCAGCAGCTTGGGACAGGGTTCAGGCGAGCAGTACTTC. It codes for CASSLGQGSGEQYF.

This chain joins TRBV5-1 and TRBJ2-7; TRBD1 matches at 7 bases. From germline, CDR1 is SGHRS and CDR2 YFSETQ. This CDR3 contains 14 residues. The V segment lost 0 bases and the J segment 6 bases; nucleotides outside the gene matches: 6. CDR3 sequence: CASSLGVDRAEQYF. The CDR3 nucleotides are TGCGCCAGCAGCTTGGGGGTTGACAGGGCCGAGCAGTACTTC.

The rearrangement uses TRBV4-2 and TRBJ2-3; 11 bases agree with TRBD2. Germline assignment: CDR1 LGHNA and CDR2 YNFKEQ. The V gene end was trimmed by 4 bases and the J gene end by 4 bases; junction bases not matched to a gene: 4. The length of the CDR3 is 15 residues. CDR3 residues: CASSRASGRSDTQYF. CDR3 coding DNA: TGTGCCAGCAGCCGAGCTAGCGGGAGGTCAGATACGCAGTATTTT.

V usage is TRBV19 and J usage is TRBJ1-6, with 9 nucleotides matching TRBD1. V shed 3 bases and J 7 bases; nucleotides not matched to a gene: 4. Germline-derived CDR1 and CDR2 are LNHDA and SQIVND (reference sequence). The CDR3 runs 15 residues. Here the CDR3 DNA reads TGTGCCAGTAGTATGGTGGACAGGGGAAATTCACCCCTCCACTTT. It is translated as CASSMVDRGNSPLHF.

This clone was seen only a few times. This sample includes further DNA sequences coding for the same CDR3. The chain is built from TRBV28 and TRBJ1-4; tentative D call: TRBD1 (5 bases). CDR3 size: 14 residues. V lost 3 bases, J lost 2 bases, and 7 bases lay in between. Germline V CDR1 and CDR2: MDHEN, SYDVKM. CDR3 in amino acids: CASSFGGTNEKLFF. CDR3 bases: TGTGCCAGCAGTTTCGGGGGTACTAATGAAAAACTGTTTTTT.

CDR3: CASSEKPYMGTDTQYF. The CDR3 DNA follows: TGTGCCAGCAGTGAAAAGCCCTATATGGGCACAGATACGCAGTATTTT. V gene TRBV6-1 combines with J gene TRBJ2-3; D remains ambiguous. V was shortened by 2 bases and J by 1 base, with 13 bases between the two germline ends. Per germline, CDR1 MNHNS and CDR2 SASEGT. The CDR3 length is 16 residues.

The chain links TRBV11-2 to TRBJ1-6; 8 nucleotides agree with TRBD1. CDR1 is SGHAT and CDR2 is FQNNGV in the germline V gene. Trimming cost V 6 bases and J 7 bases; bases outside gene matches: 5. There are 14 residues in the CDR3. The CDR3 DNA follows: TGTGCCAGCAGGCCAGGGGGCCAAAATTCACCCCTCCACTTT. Protein sequence: CASRPGGQNSPLHF.

This clone has only one observation. V and J are TRBV7-9 and TRBJ2-2, with 7 bases that match TRBD1. Germline V gene lookup returns CDR1 SEHNR and CDR2 FQNEAQ (reference sequence). V trimming: 4 bases; J trimming: 1 base; junction bases outside the gene matches: 6. This CDR3 comprises 16 residues. Here the CDR3 reads CASSSWGQMNTGELFF. The CDR3 DNA follows: TGTGCCAGCAGCTCGTGGGGACAGATGAACACCGGGGAGCTGTTTTTT.

The chain combines TRBV5-1 with TRBJ2-1; 8 bases agree with TRBD2. Germline V gives CDR1 SGHRS, CDR2 YFSETQ. The CDR3 has 18 amino acids. V lost 0 bases to trimming and J lost 1 base; unmatched junction nucleotides: 9. The CDR3 DNA reads TGCGCCAGCAGCTTGGGGCAGATAGCGGGACTGTCCTACAATGAGCAGTTCTTC. Protein product: CASSLGQIAGLSYNEQFF.

This clone was seen a single time. The rearrangement joins TRBV10-2 to TRBJ1-2; the D is unclear. The germline V gene has CDR1 WSHSY and CDR2 SAAADI. The CDR3 is 15 amino acids. Trimming removed 5 bases at V and 2 bases at J, with 15 bases between. CDR3 residues: CASSSTHGENYGYTF. The CDR3 region has the DNA TGCGCCAGCAGTTCCACCCACGGGGAGAACTATGGCTACACCTTC.

V usage is TRBV7-3 and J usage is TRBJ2-1, with D maybe TRBD1 (5 bases). The V and J ends lost 1 base and 5 bases respectively, with 9 bases between them. This CDR3 contains 14 residues. CDR1 is SGHTA, CDR2 FQGTGA, per germline. The CDR3 DNA follows: TGTGCCAGCAGCTTAAATACAGGTAACAATGAGCAGTTCTTC. Translation gives CASSLNTGNNEQFF.